This TCR beta chain appears in the sequencing data of a study of cytomegalovirus exposure and HLA in healthy donors. Study information: For the approximately 360 genotyped donors, approximately 82% fell within the Caucasian-associated ancestry cluster.

The PCR ran on 60 Vbeta and 13 Jbeta primers. Profiled with immunoSEQ multiplex PCR; TCRdb holds only in-frame clones, not every one. The sample holds 170,000 or so clones; 75% to 90% are singletons and the top ten take 0.65% to 0.75%. The CDR3 contains 15 residues. Germline V gene lookup returns CDR1 GTSNPN and CDR2 SVGIG (reference sequence). The V end lost 1 base, the J end lost 6 bases, and 19 bases lay between the germline ends. The chain carries TRBV30 and TRBJ2-7; possible D gene TRBD2, 5 bases. The specimen sequenced was PBMCs. The TCR comes from a boy aged 5-17 years in good health and CMV-seronegative. CDR3 sequence reads: CAWSAPSGFPLEQYF. The DNA for the CDR3 is TGTGCCTGGAGTGCGCCCTCGGGGTTCCCTCTCGAGCAGTACTTC. Complete variable domain (other parts from reference TRBV30 and TRBJ2-7): SQTIHQWPATLVQPVGSPLSLECTVEGTSNPNLYWYRQAAGRGLQLLFYSVGIGQISSEVPQNLSASRPQDRQFILSSKKLLLSDSGFYLCAWSAPSGFPLEQYFGPGTRLTVT.